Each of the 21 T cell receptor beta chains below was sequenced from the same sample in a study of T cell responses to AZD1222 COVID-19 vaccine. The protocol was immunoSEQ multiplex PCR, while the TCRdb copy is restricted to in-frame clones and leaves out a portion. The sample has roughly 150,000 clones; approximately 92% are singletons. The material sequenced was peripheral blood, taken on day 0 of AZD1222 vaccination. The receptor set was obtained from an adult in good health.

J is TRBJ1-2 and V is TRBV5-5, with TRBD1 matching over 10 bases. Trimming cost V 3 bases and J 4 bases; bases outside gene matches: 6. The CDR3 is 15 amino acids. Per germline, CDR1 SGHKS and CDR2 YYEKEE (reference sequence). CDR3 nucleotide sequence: TGTGCCAGCAGCTCCGCGGGACAGGGGAGCTATGGCTACACCTTC. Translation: CASSSAGQGSYGYTF.

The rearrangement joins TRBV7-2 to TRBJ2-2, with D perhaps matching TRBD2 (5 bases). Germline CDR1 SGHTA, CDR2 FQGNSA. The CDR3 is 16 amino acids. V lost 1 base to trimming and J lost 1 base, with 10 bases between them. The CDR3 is CASSLVSRGNTGELFF. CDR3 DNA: TGTGCCAGCAGCTTAGTGTCCCGGGGGAACACCGGGGAGCTGTTTTTT.

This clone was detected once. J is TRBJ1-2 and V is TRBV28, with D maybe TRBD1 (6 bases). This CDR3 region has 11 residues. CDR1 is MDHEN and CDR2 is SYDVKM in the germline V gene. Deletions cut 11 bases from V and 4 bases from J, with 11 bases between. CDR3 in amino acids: CALGQPYGYTF. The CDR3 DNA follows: TGTGCCCTCGGACAGCCCTATGGCTACACCTTC.

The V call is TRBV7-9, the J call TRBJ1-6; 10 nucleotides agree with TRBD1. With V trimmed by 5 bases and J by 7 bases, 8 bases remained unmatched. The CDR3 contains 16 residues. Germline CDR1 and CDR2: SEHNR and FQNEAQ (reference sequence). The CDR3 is CASSAGTGAENSPLHF. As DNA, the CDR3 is TGTGCCAGCAGCGCGGGGACAGGGGCGGAAAATTCACCCCTCCACTTT.

DNA for the CDR3: TGCGCCAGCAGCCAGCGACAGATCACAGATACGCAGTATTTT. Amino acid sequence: CASSQRQITDTQYF. This sequence joins TRBV4-1 and TRBJ2-3; D perhaps matches TRBD1 (5 bases). The CDR3 consists of 14 residues. V gave up 3 bases and J gave up 2 bases, with 9 bases separating them. Germline V gene data show CDR1 as MGHRA and CDR2 as YSYEKL.

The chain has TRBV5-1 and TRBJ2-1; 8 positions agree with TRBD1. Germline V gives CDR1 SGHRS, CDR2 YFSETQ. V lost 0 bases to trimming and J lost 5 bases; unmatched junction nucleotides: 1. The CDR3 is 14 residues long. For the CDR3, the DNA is TGCGCCAGCAGCTTGGAACAGGGGGACAATGAGCAGTTCTTC. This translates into CASSLEQGDNEQFF.

This CDR3 reads CAWSVQEELFF. The CDR3 bases are TGTGCCTGGAGTGTACAAGAGGAACTGTTTTTT. This chain uses TRBV30 with TRBJ1-4; unclear D gene. The CDR3 contains 11 residues. CDR1 and CDR2 from the germline V gene are GTSNPN and SVGIG (reference sequence). The V end lost 0 bases, the J end lost 12 bases, and 8 bases lay between the germline ends. The whole variable domain, filled in from reference TRBV30 and TRBJ1-4, reads SQTIHQWPATLVQPVGSPLSLECTVEGTSNPNLYWYRQAAGRGLQLLFYSVGIGQISSEVPQNLSASRPQDRQFILSSKKLLLSDSGFYLCAWSVQEELFFGSGTQLSVL.

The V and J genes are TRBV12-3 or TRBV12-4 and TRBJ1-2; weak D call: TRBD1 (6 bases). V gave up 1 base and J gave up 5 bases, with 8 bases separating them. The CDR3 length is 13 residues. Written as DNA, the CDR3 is TGTGCCAGCAGTTTAGTAGGGGGATATGGCTACACCTTC. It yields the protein CASSLVGGYGYTF.

The CDR3 nucleotides read TGCAGTGCTAGTAACTACTTGAACACTGAAGCTTTCTTT. Encoded protein: CSASNYLNTEAFF. This chain links TRBV20-1 with TRBJ1-1, with D unresolved. Trimming removed 3 bases from V and 0 bases from J, with 8 bases in between. The CDR3 runs to 13 residues. Germline lookup yields CDR1 DFQATT and CDR2 SNEGSKA (reference sequence).

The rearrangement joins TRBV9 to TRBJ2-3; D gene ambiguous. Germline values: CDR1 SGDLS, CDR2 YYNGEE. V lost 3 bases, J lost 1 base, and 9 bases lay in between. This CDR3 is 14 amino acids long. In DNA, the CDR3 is TGTGCCAGCAGCGCCCCGTCGGGCACAGATACGCAGTATTTT. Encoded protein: CASSAPSGTDTQYF. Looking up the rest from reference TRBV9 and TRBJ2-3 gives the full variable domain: DSGVTQTPKHLITATGQRVTLRCSPRSGDLSVYWYQQSLDQGLQFLIQYYNGEERAKGNILERFSAQQFPDLHSELNLSSLELGDSALYFCASSAPSGTDTQYFGPGTRLTVL.

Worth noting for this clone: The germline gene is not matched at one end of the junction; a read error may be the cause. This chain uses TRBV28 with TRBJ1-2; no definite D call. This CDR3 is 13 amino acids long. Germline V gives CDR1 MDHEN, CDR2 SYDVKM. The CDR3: CASSLDGNYGYTF. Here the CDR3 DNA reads TGTGCCAGCAGTTTAGACGGAAACTACGGCTACACCTTC.

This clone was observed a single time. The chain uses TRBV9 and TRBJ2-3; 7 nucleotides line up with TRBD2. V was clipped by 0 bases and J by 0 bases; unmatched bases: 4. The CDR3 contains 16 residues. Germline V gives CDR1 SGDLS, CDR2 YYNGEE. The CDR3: CASSVVIGGSTDTQYF. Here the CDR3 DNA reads TGTGCCAGCAGCGTAGTCATCGGGGGGAGCACAGATACGCAGTATTTT.

The CDR3 DNA is TGTGCCAGCAGCGCCTCGGTAGACGGATCCTACAATGAGCAGTTCTTC. Amino acid sequence: CASSASVDGSYNEQFF. J is TRBJ2-1 and V is TRBV9, with D unclear. V was clipped by 3 bases and J by 1 base, with 14 bases between them. Germline CDR1 and CDR2: SGDLS and YYNGEE. CDR3 size: 16 residues.

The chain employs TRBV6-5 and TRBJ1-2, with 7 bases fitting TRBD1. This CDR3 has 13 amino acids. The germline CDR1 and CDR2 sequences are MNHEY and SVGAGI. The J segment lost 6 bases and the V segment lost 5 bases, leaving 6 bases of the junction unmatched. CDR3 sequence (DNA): TGTGCCAGCAGTAAGAGACAGGGAGATGGCTACACCTTC. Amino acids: CASSKRQGDGYTF.

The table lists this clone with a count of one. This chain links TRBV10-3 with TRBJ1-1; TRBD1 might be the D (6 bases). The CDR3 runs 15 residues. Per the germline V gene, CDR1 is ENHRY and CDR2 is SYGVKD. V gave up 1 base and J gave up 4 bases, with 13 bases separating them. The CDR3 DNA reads TGTGCCATCAGTGAGTTACAGGGCACGGGCACTGAAGCTTTCTTT. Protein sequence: CAISELQGTGTEAFF.

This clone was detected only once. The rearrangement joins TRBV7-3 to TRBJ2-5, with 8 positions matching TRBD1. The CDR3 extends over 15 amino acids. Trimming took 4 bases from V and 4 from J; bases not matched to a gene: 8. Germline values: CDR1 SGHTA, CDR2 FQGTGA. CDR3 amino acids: CASSSGQGGSETQYF. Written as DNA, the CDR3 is TGTGCCAGCAGCTCAGGACAGGGCGGGTCAGAGACCCAGTACTTC.

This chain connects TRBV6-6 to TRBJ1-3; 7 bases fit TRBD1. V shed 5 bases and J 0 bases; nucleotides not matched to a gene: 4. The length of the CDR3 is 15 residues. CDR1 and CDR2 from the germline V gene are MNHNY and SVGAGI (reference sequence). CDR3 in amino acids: CASSPGTASGNTIYF. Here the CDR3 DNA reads TGTGCCAGCAGTCCCGGGACAGCCTCTGGAAACACCATATATTTT.

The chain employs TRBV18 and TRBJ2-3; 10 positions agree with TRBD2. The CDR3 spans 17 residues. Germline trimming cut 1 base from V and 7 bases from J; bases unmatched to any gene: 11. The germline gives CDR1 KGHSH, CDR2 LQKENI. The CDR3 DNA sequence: TGTGCCAGCTCACCACGTCAGGCTAGCGGGGGTGTAAATACGCAGTATTTT. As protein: CASSPRQASGGVNTQYF.

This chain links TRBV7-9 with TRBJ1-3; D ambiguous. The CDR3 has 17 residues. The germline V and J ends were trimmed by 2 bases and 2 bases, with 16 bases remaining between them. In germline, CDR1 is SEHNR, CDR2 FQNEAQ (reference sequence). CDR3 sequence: CASSLTQGLGPGNTIYF. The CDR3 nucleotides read TGTGCCAGCAGCTTAACACAAGGGCTTGGGCCTGGAAACACCATATATTTT.

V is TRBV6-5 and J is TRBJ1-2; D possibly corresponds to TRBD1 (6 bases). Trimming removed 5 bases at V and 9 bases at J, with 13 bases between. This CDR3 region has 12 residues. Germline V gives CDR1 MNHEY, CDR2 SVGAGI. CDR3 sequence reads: CASSNRDFSYTF. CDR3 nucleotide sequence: TGTGCCAGCAGTAACAGGGATTTCAGCTACACCTTC.

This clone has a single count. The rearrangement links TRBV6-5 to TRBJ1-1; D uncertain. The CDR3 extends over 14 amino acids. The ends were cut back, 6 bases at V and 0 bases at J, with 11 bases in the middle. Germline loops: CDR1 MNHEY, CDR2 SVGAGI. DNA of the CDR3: TGTGCCAGCAGCCAGAGACTTATGAACACTGAAGCTTTCTTT. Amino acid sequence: CASSQRLMNTEAFF.